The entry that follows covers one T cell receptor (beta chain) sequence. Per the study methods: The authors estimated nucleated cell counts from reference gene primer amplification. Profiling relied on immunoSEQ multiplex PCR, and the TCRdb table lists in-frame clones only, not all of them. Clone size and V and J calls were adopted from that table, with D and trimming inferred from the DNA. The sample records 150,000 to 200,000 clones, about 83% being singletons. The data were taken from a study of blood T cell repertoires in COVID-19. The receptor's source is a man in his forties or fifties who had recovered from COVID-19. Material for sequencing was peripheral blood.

CDR3 DNA sequence: TGTGCCAGCAGACTACAGGCGGGAAACACCATATATTTT. This encodes CASRLQAGNTIYF. The chain links TRBV6-5 to TRBJ1-3, with D tentatively TRBD1 (5 bases). V was shortened by 6 bases and J by 4 bases, with 10 bases between the two germline ends. CDR1 MNHEY and CDR2 SVGAGI come from the germline V gene. This CDR3 contains 13 residues.